This T cell receptor beta chain was recovered during a study of T-cell memory formation after mild COVID-19. In the study overall: TCR clusters were mostly confined to one donor each.

CDR3 length equals 17 residues. Looked up from germline, CDR1 is DFQATT and CDR2 is SNEGSKA (reference sequence). V lost 6 bases to trimming and J lost 0 bases, with 18 bases between them. Details on this clonotype: Its cognate antigen is unknown.

In TCRdb, the 5' RACE reads were re-called with MiXCR into one record per CDR3 protein. The sample yields about 350,000 distinct CDR3 sequences, roughly 13% seen once. Findings and limits, study-wide: Proof of SARS-CoV-2 specificity was absent for the second-wave clones that crested on day 37. Mainly CM and EM harbored the contracting CD4+ clones; mainly EMRA harbored the CD8+ ones.

Input material: PBMCs or a T cell subset sorted from them (not recorded which). The rearrangement uses TRBV20-1 and TRBJ2-6; the D call may be TRBD1 or TRBD2 (5 bases each). The clonotype originates from a man younger than 35 who had mild COVID-19 (a few samples of this study predate the infection). Cell type and time point are not known. CDR3 protein: CSATGTVLSSGANVLTF. The CDR3, as DNA: TGCAGTGCGACCGGGACGGTCCTTAGCTCTGGGGCCAACGTCCTGACTTTC.